The 29 T cell receptor beta chains listed next were all sequenced from one sample in a study of T cell responses to AZD1222 COVID-19 vaccine (dated by TCRdb to the early 2020s). The library relied on the immunoSEQ multiplex PCR assay. What TCRdb holds here is the immuneACCESS table cut down to in-frame rearrangements. Part of the clones is not present; checked against another copy, under half of the missing clones reflect an unresolved V gene, and the others are unexplained. This sample gives fewer than 85,000 clones in total; 70% to 90% of them show up just once. The top ten constitute more than 4.5% of the sample. Read against the paper, the sample's time point label means: about 28 days (+/-7) after the second vaccine dose. The treatment or condition label on this specimen signifies: meningococcal conjugate vaccine given as trial control. The source was peripheral blood, collected 28 days after the second dose of the MenACWY control vaccine. These receptors were collected from an adult who received the MenACWY meningococcal vaccine as a control.

The genes are TRBV5-4 and TRBJ1-4, with TRBD1 matching 7 bases. The germline V gene encodes CDR1 SGHNT and CDR2 YYREEE (reference sequence). The CDR3 is 16 amino acids. Trimming at V came to 3 bases and at J to 6 bases, leaving 11 bases not matched to a gene. The CDR3 DNA follows: TGTGCCAGCAGCTACTATACCGGGACAGCTTATGAAAAACTGTTTTTT. It translates to CASSYYTGTAYEKLFF.

The chain links TRBV9 to TRBJ1-1; a weak D match, TRBD1 (5 bases). V dropped 3 bases and J dropped 7 bases, with 10 bases sitting between them. The CDR3 extends over 12 amino acids. The germline gives CDR1 SGDLS, CDR2 YYNGEE. CDR3 in DNA: TGTGCCAGCAGCGCCATGGGGGGTGAAGCTTTCTTT. It is translated as CASSAMGGEAFF.

This clone was recorded a few times. The same CDR3 can be traced to other DNA sequences in this sample. The chain combines TRBV4-3 with TRBJ2-7; possibly TRBD2 for D (6 bases). The germline V and J ends were trimmed by 1 base and 6 bases, with 25 bases remaining between them. The CDR3 extends over 18 amino acids. CDR1 is LGHNA, CDR2 YSLEER, per germline. The CDR3 nucleotides are TGCGCCAGCAGCCAAGCAGGGAGCGGGTCAGGGATTCTCAGCGAGCAGTACTTC. This sequence encodes CASSQAGSGSGILSEQYF.

The V call is TRBV6-1, the J call TRBJ1-5, with a tentative D call TRBD1 (5 bases). CDR3 length: 16 residues. The germline V gene encodes CDR1 MNHNS and CDR2 SASEGT. The V gene lost 3 bases and the J gene lost 2 bases, with 14 bases spanning the gap. DNA of the CDR3: TGTGCCAGCAGTGACCAGCCTCGGGGGGGCAATCAGCCCCAGCATTTT. This codes for CASSDQPRGGNQPQHF.

In this sample, this clone turned up once. The chain uses TRBV18 and TRBJ2-7, with D unresolved. V was pared by 5 bases and J by 4 bases, with 15 bases between. Germline V gene sequence: CDR1 KGHSH, CDR2 LQKENI. The CDR3 consists of 14 residues. The CDR3 sequence is CASSTGPAVYEQYF. CDR3 nucleotides: TGTGCCAGCTCAACTGGTCCGGCAGTGTACGAGCAGTACTTC.

The CDR3 bases are TGTGCCAGCAGTTTGATGGGGGGCTACACCTTC. This encodes CASSLMGGYTF. This chain links TRBV12-3 or TRBV12-4 with TRBJ1-2; D is unresolved. Trimming cost V 3 bases and J 8 bases, with 7 bases left between them. This CDR3 region has 11 residues.

The chain links TRBV10-3 to TRBJ1-2, with a possible D match to TRBD1 (6 bases). Germline V CDR1 and CDR2: ENHRY, SYGVKD. The CDR3 totals 13 residues. The V end lost 4 bases, the J end lost 6 bases, and 12 bases lay between the germline ends. The CDR3 spells CAISATRTDGYTF. The CDR3 DNA sequence: TGTGCCATCAGTGCCACCAGGACAGATGGCTACACCTTC.

This clone has a single count. This chain joins TRBV18 and TRBJ1-2; D not resolved. V lost 3 bases and J 2 bases, leaving 1 base between the germline ends. This CDR3 is built from 11 residues. CDR1 and CDR2 from the germline V gene are KGHSH and LQKENI. The CDR3 spells CASSPNYGYTF. For the CDR3, the DNA is TGTGCCAGCTCACCCAACTATGGCTACACCTTC.

The V gene is TRBV7-2, the J gene TRBJ2-7, with 10 bases that match TRBD1. Unmatched junction bases numbered 9, after V lost 1 base and J lost 6 bases. CDR3 size: 16 residues. Germline loops: CDR1 SGHTA, CDR2 FQGNSA. CDR3 in DNA: TGTGCCAGCAGCTTAGTTGCGGGGACAGGGGCTAGCGAGCAGTACTTC. Translating gives CASSLVAGTGASEQYF.

This sequence joins TRBV7-8 and TRBJ1-1; D might be TRBD1 (6 bases). Germline lookup yields CDR1 SGHVS and CDR2 FQNEAQ. This CDR3 contains 15 residues. Deletions cut 4 bases from V and 5 bases from J, with 17 bases between. The CDR3 DNA sequence: TGTGCCAGCAGCTCCCAAGGGGGGCGGGGAACTGAAGCTTTCTTT. Encoded protein: CASSSQGGRGTEAFF.

The chain joins TRBV5-4 to TRBJ2-1; the match to TRBD2 covers 9 bases. Germline V gives CDR1 SGHNT, CDR2 YYREEE (reference sequence). With 0 bases clipped from V and 6 bases from J, the junction kept 7 bases outside the gene matches. The CDR3 loop spans 16 amino acids. CDR3 in amino acids: CASSLGPRTSVNEQFF. The DNA of the CDR3 is TGTGCCAGCAGCTTGGGACCCAGGACTAGCGTCAATGAGCAGTTCTTC.

The genes are TRBV7-8 and TRBJ2-3; 9 bases map to TRBD1. Trimming at V came to 5 bases and at J to 3 bases, leaving 6 bases not matched to a gene. CDR1 and CDR2 (germline): SGHVS, FQNEAQ. The CDR3 has 15 amino acids. CDR3 amino acids: CASSPYRGRTDTQYF. The CDR3 coding sequence is TGTGCCAGCAGCCCGTACAGGGGGCGGACAGATACGCAGTATTTT.

The chain employs TRBV23-1 and TRBJ2-1; a possible D gene is TRBD2 (5 bases). TRBV23-1 qualifies as an ORF whose function is uncertain. Trimming pared 0 bases from V and 10 bases from J, leaving 19 bases between. CDR3 length: 16 residues. CDR3 protein: CASSQSETTFGEEQFF. The CDR3 DNA follows: TGCGCCAGCAGTCAATCCGAGACTACCTTCGGAGAGGAGCAGTTCTTC.

The chain couples TRBV28 to TRBJ2-7; the D is unclear. Trimming stripped 5 bases from V and 4 bases from J, with 9 bases between. The germline gives CDR1 MDHEN, CDR2 SYDVKM. CDR3 length: 12 residues. This CDR3 reads CASSGPLYEQYF. CDR3 in DNA: TGTGCCAGCAGTGGGCCATTGTACGAGCAGTACTTC.

This sequence joins TRBV4-3 and TRBJ2-3, with TRBD2 matching over 8 bases. The germline V gene encodes CDR1 LGHNA and CDR2 YSLEER. V trimming: 0 bases; J trimming: 3 bases; junction bases outside the gene matches: 11. The CDR3 has 18 amino acids. The CDR3 DNA reads as TGCGCCAGCAGCCAAGATTGGATCGGGGGGGGTCGAACAGATACGCAGTATTTT. Its translation: CASSQDWIGGGRTDTQYF.

The chain uses TRBV9 and TRBJ2-3; possibly TRBD2 for D (5 bases). The germline V gene encodes CDR1 SGDLS and CDR2 YYNGEE. The V end was cut by 3 bases, the J end by 0 bases, with 8 bases between. This CDR3 region has 14 residues. CDR3 sequence: CASSESGSTDTQYF. Written as DNA, the CDR3 is TGTGCCAGCAGCGAGAGCGGAAGCACAGATACGCAGTATTTT.

This rearrangement joins TRBV4-3 to TRBJ2-1; TRBD1 matches 8 bases. This CDR3 is 16 amino acids long. The V segment lost 0 bases and the J segment 4 bases; nucleotides outside the gene matches: 5. The germline gives CDR1 LGHNA, CDR2 YSLEER. CDR3 in DNA: TGCGCCAGCAGCCAAGAGGGCAGGGGGCGGTACAATGAGCAGTTCTTC. Amino acids: CASSQEGRGRYNEQFF.

The gene calls are TRBV3-1 (or the pseudogene TRBV3-2) and TRBJ2-7; 7 bases align to TRBD1. This CDR3 has 16 residues. Germline V gene data show CDR1 as LGHDT and CDR2 as YNNKEL (reference sequence). Trimming cost V 0 bases and J 6 bases; bases outside gene matches: 11. The CDR3 nucleotides are TGTGCCAGCAGCCAAGAGATACGGGACAGAAGGTCCGAGCAGTACTTC. Protein: CASSQEIRDRRSEQYF.

V and J are TRBV19 and TRBJ1-1; D perhaps matches TRBD1 (6 bases). V was pared by 7 bases and J by 1 base, with 16 bases between. Germline lookup yields CDR1 LNHDA and CDR2 SQIVND (reference sequence). The CDR3 length is 15 residues. The CDR3 loop reads CASIATPQGNTEAFF. The CDR3 DNA sequence: TGTGCCAGTATCGCAACCCCACAGGGGAACACTGAAGCTTTCTTT.

J is TRBJ1-3 and V is TRBV28; TRBD1 is a possible D gene (5 bases). Germline assignment: CDR1 MDHEN and CDR2 SYDVKM. The CDR3 is 16 residues long. The V end lost 6 bases, the J end lost 3 bases, and 18 bases lay between the germline ends. CDR3 DNA: TGTGCCAGCAGCCTATGGAGGGGTCTTGGTGGAAACACCATATATTTT. It specifies CASSLWRGLGGNTIYF.

The chain links TRBV7-8 to TRBJ1-2, with unresolved D. In germline, CDR1 is SGHVS, CDR2 FQNEAQ. This CDR3 has 11 residues. V gave up 2 bases and J gave up 9 bases, with 7 bases separating them. The CDR3 DNA follows: TGTGCCAGCAGCTTAAATGGTTGCTACACCTTC. Translated: CASSLNGCYTF. The whole variable domain, filled in from reference TRBV7-8 and TRBJ1-2, reads GAGVSQSPRYKVAKRGQDVALRCDPISGHVSLFWYQQALGQGPEFLTYFQNEAQLDKSGLPSDRFFAERPEGSVSTLKIQRTQQEDSAVYLCASSLNGCYTFGSGTRLTVV.

This CDR3 reads CASSSQGAGGYTF. The CDR3 DNA reads TGTGCCAGCAGTTCCCAGGGGGCGGGGGGCTACACCTTC. V is TRBV12-3 or TRBV12-4 and J is TRBJ1-2; 8 bases line up with TRBD1. CDR3 length equals 13 residues. J lost 8 bases, V lost 4 bases, and 6 bases had no gene match.

This clone was observed a single time. CDR3 nucleotides: TGTGCCAGCAGCGTAACGGCGAGGCTAGCGGTGAGTACAGATGAGCAGTTCTTC. This codes for CASSVTARLAVSTDEQFF. This chain connects TRBV27 to TRBJ2-1, with 7 bases identical to TRBD2. The CDR3 consists of 18 residues. Germline values: CDR1 MNHEY, CDR2 SMNVEV (reference sequence). The V gene end was trimmed by 6 bases and the J gene end by 8 bases; junction bases not matched to a gene: 22.

With respect to this clone: Because the CDR3 is missing its conserved closing phenylalanine or tryptophan, this is likely a read error. The DNA is omitted, as the CDR3 cannot be located on it reliably, and the CDR3 follows TCRdb's listing. V gene TRBV3-1 (or the pseudogene TRBV3-2) combines with J gene TRBJ1-2. Germline CDR1 LGHDT, CDR2 YNNKEL (reference sequence). Both ends counted, the CDR3 spans 10 residues. The CDR3 reads CASSPKGGPS.

The rearrangement links TRBV30 to TRBJ2-2; either TRBD1 or TRBD2 may fit D (6 bases each). Germline V gene sequence: CDR1 GTSNPN, CDR2 SVGIG (reference sequence). Trimming took off 3 bases at V and 7 bases at J, with 15 bases between the two ends. The CDR3 extends over 14 amino acids. CDR3 loop: CAWRGGMGFGELFF. The CDR3 bases are TGTGCCTGGAGAGGGGGGATGGGCTTCGGGGAGCTGTTTTTT. Full variable domain (rest looked up from reference TRBV30 and TRBJ2-2): SQTIHQWPATLVQPVGSPLSLECTVEGTSNPNLYWYRQAAGRGLQLLFYSVGIGQISSEVPQNLSASRPQDRQFILSSKKLLLSDSGFYLCAWRGGMGFGELFFGEGSRLTVL.

V is TRBV19 and J is TRBJ2-5; D call uncertain. In germline, CDR1 is LNHDA, CDR2 SQIVND (reference sequence). V lost 4 bases, J lost 1 base, and 10 bases lay in between. CDR3 size: 14 residues. The CDR3 here is CASSKSGLQETQYF. CDR3 nucleotide sequence: TGTGCCAGTAGTAAGTCCGGCCTCCAAGAGACCCAGTACTTC.

J is TRBJ1-2 and V is TRBV28; D unclear. The ends were cut back, 7 bases at V and 2 bases at J, with 5 bases in the middle. The CDR3 contains 11 residues. From germline, CDR1 is MDHEN and CDR2 SYDVKM. The CDR3 loop is CASTDNYGYTF. The CDR3, as DNA: TGTGCCAGCACAGACAACTATGGCTACACCTTC.

The chain links TRBV7-9 to TRBJ1-2; 10 bases match TRBD1. Germline-derived CDR1 and CDR2 are SEHNR and FQNEAQ (reference sequence). V was clipped by 5 bases and J by 6 bases; unmatched bases: 3. The CDR3 runs to 13 residues. CDR3 bases: TGTGCCAGCAGCCCGACAGGGGGCGATGGCTACACCTTC. Protein: CASSPTGGDGYTF.

V usage is TRBV4-3 and J usage is TRBJ2-1; the match to TRBD2 covers 7 bases. The CDR3 is 13 amino acids. Germline loops: CDR1 LGHNA, CDR2 YSLEER. J lost 7 bases, V lost 4 bases, and 4 bases had no gene match. In DNA form, the CDR3 reads TGCGCCAGCAGCCCCGGGGGGAGGAATGAGCAGTTCTTC. It is translated as CASSPGGRNEQFF.